This T cell receptor (beta chain) was sequenced for a study of CD8 T cells in ankylosing spondylitis (dated by TCRdb to about 2017). Broadly, across the study: To find TCR variants linked to disease, the study profiled T cell receptor beta repertoires in ankylosing spondylitis patients and healthy donors. The full study cohort comprised about 23 ankylosing spondylitis patients and about 110 healthy donors. Peripheral blood was sampled, and synovial fluid was also collected from ankylosing spondylitis patients.

What the authors observed across the whole study: Some of the motif variants had been reported before in the synovial fluid and blood of reactive arthritis patients, a finding that suggests common disease-initiation mechanisms. Blood from ankylosing spondylitis patients appeared to be characterized by a TCR beta motif composed of eight highly homologous amino acid variants. The disease-linked clones were reported as significantly enriched in matched synovial fluid samples from ankylosing spondylitis patients. A CD8+ phenotype was shown by the disease-linked clones, which were found at relatively low frequencies in peripheral blood.

As regards this clonotype: Its antigen target is currently unknown. Qualities for individual bases were not recorded, and no much larger clone is one base off.

Instrument used: Illumina HiSeq 2500. Quantitative 5'-RACE with molecular barcodes was used to prepare TCR beta libraries. The study's own analysis went as follows. A new computational method based on a probabilistic model of VDJ rearrangement was used to identify disease-linked TCR variants. The public reads were run again by TCRdb, first through fastp at Q25 and then through MiXCR, and only productive beta chains were kept. Rows with one shared CDR3 protein collapse into an entry with the most common genes and DNA. TCRdb's processing, not the study's, gives the V and J calls here. Counted in this sample were around 770,000 distinct CDR3 sequences; roughly 10% of them appeared once. The top ten constitute about 0.49% of the sample. The receptor was derived from a male donor with ankylosing spondylitis. The sample taken for sequencing was blood, either unsorted or a sorted T cell fraction (not recorded which).

The DNA reads TGTGCCAGCAGCTGGGGACAGCTTAATGAAAAACTGTTTTTT. It encodes CASSWGQLNEKLFF. The rearranged chain carries TRBV11-2 and TRBJ1-4; 7 central bases correspond to TRBD1. Sequences SGHAT (CDR1) and FQNNGV (CDR2) are obtained from the germline V gene. The CDR3 measures 14 amino acids from cysteine to phenylalanine. The entry retains the CDR3 DNA only, 42 bases that are in frame from base 1. Germline trimming: 4 bases from V, 4 bases from J; junction bases outside gene matches: 3.